What follows are 28 T cell receptor beta chains derived from one specimen sequenced in a study of blood T cell repertoires in COVID-19. This table comes from immunoSEQ multiplex PCR, and its TCRdb copy is limited to in-frame clones, with some not included. The sample records approximately 450,000 clones, roughly 87% being singletons. The sequencing input was PBMCs or T cells enriched from blood (not recorded which). The receptors originated from a woman aged 18-29 years with acute COVID-19.

The rearrangement uses TRBV12-3 or TRBV12-4 and TRBJ2-7; no clear D. V was clipped by 3 bases and J by 2 bases, with 8 bases between them. The CDR3 length is 13 residues. Here the CDR3 reads CASSLSVTYEQYF. The CDR3 DNA is TGTGCCAGCAGTTTGTCCGTAACCTACGAGCAGTACTTC.

The gene calls are TRBV3-1 (or the pseudogene TRBV3-2) and TRBJ2-6; weak D call: TRBD2 (6 bases). V lost 1 base to trimming and J lost 0 bases, with 13 bases between them. The CDR3 length is 18 residues. Germline V gene lookup returns CDR1 LGHDT and CDR2 YNNKEL (reference sequence). CDR3 coding DNA: TGTGCCAGCAGCCAAGGCGGGGTGTCTTCCTCTGGGGCCAACGTCCTGACTTTC. This translates into CASSQGGVSSSGANVLTF.

The genes are TRBV27 and TRBJ2-7, with TRBD2 matching over 7 bases. The CDR3 consists of 16 residues. The germline V gene encodes CDR1 MNHEY and CDR2 SMNVEV (reference sequence). J lost 0 bases, V lost 5 bases, and 10 bases had no gene match. CDR3 sequence (DNA): TGTGCCAGCAGTCCACTTAGCGGGTACAGCTCCTACGAGCAGTACTTC. Its translation is CASSPLSGYSSYEQYF.

This clone was seen a single time. The chain links TRBV7-8 to TRBJ1-5; D is unresolved. Germline CDR1 SGHVS, CDR2 FQNEAQ. CDR3 length: 16 residues. Trimming shortened V by 5 bases and J by 0 bases, and 14 bases separated the two germline ends. The CDR3: CASSPELRDSNQPQHF. The CDR3, as DNA: TGTGCCAGCAGCCCGGAACTTCGGGATAGCAATCAGCCCCAGCATTTT. Combining the CDR3 with reference TRBV7-8 and TRBJ1-5 gives the whole variable domain GAGVSQSPRYKVAKRGQDVALRCDPISGHVSLFWYQQALGQGPEFLTYFQNEAQLDKSGLPSDRFFAERPEGSVSTLKIQRTQQEDSAVYLCASSPELRDSNQPQHFGDGTRLSIL.

The CDR3 DNA follows: TGTGCCAGCAGCTTCCAGGGCTCCGAAAATTCACCCCTCCACTTT. Translation: CASSFQGSENSPLHF. The chain has TRBV7-6 and TRBJ1-6, with TRBD1 as a possible D gene (5 bases). V was cut by 3 bases and J by 7 bases, with 13 bases left in between. The CDR3 has 15 residues. Germline V gives CDR1 SGHVS, CDR2 FNYEAQ.

The chain recombines TRBV6-6 with TRBJ2-2; D is unresolved. This CDR3 has 11 amino acids. CDR1 and CDR2 (germline): MNHNY, SVGAGI (reference sequence). Between the trimmed V and J ends, which lost 4 bases and 7 bases, there was a span of 4 bases. The DNA for the CDR3 is TGTGCCAGCAGTTTATTCGGGGAGCTGTTTTTT. Its translation is CASSLFGELFF.

This clone was recorded only once. The chain employs TRBV3-1 (or the pseudogene TRBV3-2) and TRBJ2-7; 7 nucleotides line up with TRBD1. The junction had 11 bases not matched to a gene; V was cut back by 1 base and J by 2 bases. Germline V gives CDR1 LGHDT, CDR2 YNNKEL (reference sequence). CDR3 length: 17 residues. The CDR3 protein is CASSQGPGQRWTYEQYF. The CDR3 bases are TGTGCCAGCAGCCAAGGTCCGGGACAGAGATGGACCTACGAGCAGTACTTC.

The chain links TRBV11-3 to TRBJ1-2; 7 nucleotides match TRBD1. CDR1 and CDR2 from the germline V gene are SGHNT and YENEEA. This CDR3 is built from 13 residues. Trimming at V came to 2 bases and at J to 6 bases, leaving 3 bases not matched to a gene. CDR3: CASSLSGGDGYTF. The CDR3 nucleotides are TGTGCCAGCAGCTTATCAGGGGGAGATGGCTACACCTTC.

CDR3 in amino acids: CASSLGRFSSGNTIYF. CDR3 coding DNA: TGTGCCAGCAGCTTGGGCAGGTTCTCCTCTGGAAACACCATATATTTT. The chain couples TRBV5-4 to TRBJ1-3; D gene unclear. Germline V CDR1 and CDR2: SGHNT, YYREEE (reference sequence). Trimming removed 0 bases at V and 0 bases at J, with 10 bases between. There are 16 residues in the CDR3.

The chain joins TRBV5-4 to TRBJ1-1, with D tentatively TRBD1 (5 bases). The CDR3 runs to 13 residues. Germline V gene lookup returns CDR1 SGHNT and CDR2 YYREEE (reference sequence). Deletions cut 2 bases from V and 1 base from J, with 6 bases between. In DNA, the CDR3 is TGTGCCAGCAGCTTTGGACAGAACACTGAAGCTTTCTTT. As protein: CASSFGQNTEAFF.

This rearrangement joins TRBV4-3 to TRBJ2-7; D possibly corresponds to TRBD1 (5 bases). Trimming shortened V by 0 bases and J by 3 bases, and 6 bases separated the two germline ends. Looked up from germline, CDR1 is LGHNA and CDR2 is YSLEER. The CDR3 is 13 amino acids. The CDR3 coding sequence is TGCGCCAGCAGCCAAGAGCAGGGCTACGAGCAGTACTTC. Translation gives CASSQEQGYEQYF.

V usage is TRBV5-1 and J usage is TRBJ2-2; D perhaps matches TRBD2 (7 bases). The V gene lost 3 bases and the J gene lost 7 bases, with 10 bases spanning the gap. The length of the CDR3 is 13 residues. CDR1 and CDR2 (germline): SGHRS, YFSETQ. The CDR3 loop reads CASSSGGHGELFF. The CDR3 coding sequence is TGCGCCAGCAGCTCGGGGGGCCACGGGGAGCTGTTTTTT.

The chain links TRBV6-4 to TRBJ2-2; maybe TRBD2 (5 bases). The CDR3 spans 15 residues. V gave up 3 bases and J gave up 0 bases, with 8 bases separating them. Germline V lookup: CDR1 MRHNA, CDR2 SNTAGT. The CDR3 DNA is TGTGCCAGCAGTGAGGAGGCCGCGAACACCGGGGAGCTGTTTTTT. Protein product: CASSEEAANTGELFF.

This CDR3 is CASRGGDDRGKTYEQYF. The CDR3 region has the DNA TGTGCCAGCAGGGGGGGTGATGACAGGGGAAAAACGTACGAGCAGTACTTC. The chain employs TRBV28 and TRBJ2-7; 8 bases fit TRBD1. Trimming took 6 bases from V and 4 from J; bases not matched to a gene: 17. The CDR3 loop spans 17 amino acids. Germline CDR1 and CDR2: MDHEN and SYDVKM.

This sequence joins TRBV7-8 and TRBJ2-6, with 9 bases lining up with TRBD1. Germline CDR1 SGHVS, CDR2 FQNEAQ. V was pared by 1 base and J by 0 bases, with 13 bases of the junction left unmatched. The CDR3 extends over 21 amino acids. The CDR3 nucleotides are TGTGCCAGCAGCTTAGGGGCGATTTACAGGGGGCCCATCTCTGGGGCCAACGTCCTGACTTTC. Translation: CASSLGAIYRGPISGANVLTF.

The V call is TRBV5-4, the J call TRBJ2-6; TRBD1 agrees at 10 bases. CDR3 length: 16 residues. The germline CDR1 and CDR2 sequences are SGHNT and YYREEE (reference sequence). The trim removed 5 bases at V and 3 bases at J, leaving 5 bases unmatched. The CDR3 sequence is CASRLDRGFGANVLTF. The CDR3 DNA follows: TGTGCCAGCAGACTGGACAGGGGGTTTGGGGCCAACGTCCTGACTTTC.

The CDR3 DNA follows: TGTGCCAGTACGTTGGGCAGCAATCAGCCCCAGCATTTT. Its translation: CASTLGSNQPQHF. The rearrangement links TRBV19 to TRBJ1-5; D is uncertain. CDR3 size: 13 residues. With 7 bases removed from V and 1 base from J, the gap between germline ends came to 8 bases. Looked up from germline, CDR1 is LNHDA and CDR2 is SQIVND (reference sequence).

DNA for the CDR3: TGTGCCTGGAGTGGACAGATAGACTACGAGCAGTACTTC. This sequence encodes CAWSGQIDYEQYF. The rearrangement links TRBV30 to TRBJ2-7, with TRBD1 as a possible D gene (5 bases). The CDR3 length is 13 residues. The V gene lost 1 base and the J gene lost 3 bases, with 10 bases spanning the gap. In germline, CDR1 is GTSNPN, CDR2 SVGIG (reference sequence).

The gene calls are TRBV28 and TRBJ2-5, with 8 bases identical to TRBD2. The CDR3 covers 14 residues. The junction had 8 bases not matched to a gene; V was cut back by 6 bases and J by 5 bases. Germline CDR1 and CDR2: MDHEN and SYDVKM. The CDR3 nucleotides read TGTGCCAGCAGCGTCCGGACTAGCTACGAGACCCAGTACTTC. Protein sequence: CASSVRTSYETQYF.

This clone was detected only once. A clone one base away is much larger, so this may be a read error. This chain joins TRBV19 and TRBJ2-7; 11 bases line up with TRBD2. J gave up 2 bases and V 4 bases, and 1 base lay outside the gene matches. The germline gives CDR1 LNHDA, CDR2 SQIVND (reference sequence). The CDR3 extends over 14 amino acids. CDR3 sequence reads: CASSKTSGAYEQYF. For the CDR3, the DNA is TGTGCCAGTAGTAAGACTAGCGGGGCCTACGAGCAGTACTTC.

The rearrangement uses TRBV7-9 and TRBJ2-6, with 7 bases lining up with TRBD1. Germline values: CDR1 SEHNR, CDR2 FQNEAQ (reference sequence). V lost 6 bases, J lost 0 bases, and 5 bases stayed unmatched. The CDR3 contains 16 residues. CDR3 nucleotides: TGTGCCAGCAGGTTACAGGGGAACTCTGGGGCCAACGTCCTGACTTTC. Translated: CASRLQGNSGANVLTF.

The rearrangement links TRBV7-2 to TRBJ1-6, with 9 bases lining up with TRBD1. CDR3 size: 16 residues. The V gene's germline CDR1 is SGHTA and CDR2 FQGNSA. Germline trimming cut 2 bases from V and 7 bases from J; bases unmatched to any gene: 6. In DNA, the CDR3 is TGTGCCAGCAGCTTACTCGGGACAGGGATAAATTCACCCCTCCACTTT. It specifies CASSLLGTGINSPLHF.

The rearrangement links TRBV29-1 to TRBJ1-5, with 11 bases lining up with TRBD1. The CDR3 is made up of 12 amino acids. Germline CDR1 SQVTM, CDR2 ANQGSEA. Trimming took 4 bases from V and 7 from J; bases not matched to a gene: 0. The CDR3: CSVGTGGQPQHF. As DNA, the CDR3 is TGCAGCGTTGGGACAGGGGGCCAGCCCCAGCATTTT.

In the case of this clone: At one end, the junction sequence differs from germline, possibly due to a read error. CDR3 bases: TGTGCCAGCAGTCAAGGGGGTGGGGGGCAGCCCCAGCATTTT. Its translation is CASSQGGGGQPQHF. The rearrangement joins TRBV4-2 to TRBJ1-5; tentatively, D is TRBD1 (6 bases). Per the germline V gene, CDR1 is LGHNA and CDR2 is YNFKEQ. CDR3 length: 14 amino acids.

This clone was found a few times. The chain is built from TRBV7-2 and TRBJ1-6; D call uncertain. Germline CDR1 SGHTA, CDR2 FQGNSA. Trimming pared 2 bases from V and 8 bases from J, leaving 10 bases between. This CDR3 has 14 residues. The CDR3, as DNA: TGTGCCAGCAGCTTATTTGTGGCGGATTCACCCCTCCACTTT. It encodes CASSLFVADSPLHF.

A single count supports this clone. The chain joins TRBV30 to TRBJ1-5, with 7 bases aligning to TRBD1. The ends lost 5 bases at V and 1 base at J; junction bases unmatched: 8. This CDR3 has 15 residues. Germline CDR1 is GTSNPN and CDR2 is SVGIG (reference sequence). The chain's CDR3 is CAWAAGTASNQPQHF. The CDR3 nucleotides are TGTGCCTGGGCGGCTGGGACAGCCAGCAATCAGCCCCAGCATTTT.

The chain uses TRBV2 and TRBJ1-5; D is uncertain. The CDR3 consists of 13 residues. From germline, CDR1 is SNHLY and CDR2 FYNNEI. The V end was cut by 8 bases, the J end by 4 bases, with 12 bases between. The CDR3 DNA sequence: TGTGCCAGCGTCTCCTCCCTGAATCAGCCCCAGCATTTT. Its protein product is CASVSSLNQPQHF.

This chain links TRBV13 with TRBJ2-7, with 10 bases lining up with TRBD1. V shed 5 bases, J shed 2 bases, and the junction held 3 bases outside the gene matches. Germline lookup yields CDR1 PRHDT and CDR2 FYEKMQ (reference sequence). This CDR3 spans 14 amino acids. Here the CDR3 reads CASSIDRGPYEQYF. DNA for the CDR3: TGTGCCAGCAGCATCGACAGGGGGCCCTACGAGCAGTACTTC.